These 28 T cell receptor beta chains share one sample of origin, sequenced in a study of spatial heterogeneity in lung cancer. Study-wide points: One measure, the expanded intratumoral alpha and beta TCR count, tracked tumor mutation counts.

A single record per CDR3 protein comes from TCRdb applying MiXCR to the 5' RACE reads. The table has some 15,000 distinct CDR3 sequences, under 8% seen once. Documented time point: sample taken at primary tumor resection. Antigens for these TCRs are unknown. The sequencing used lung tumor tissue, collected at surgery. The receptor set was obtained from a male donor with early-stage non-small cell lung cancer.

Of note for this clonotype: A clone one base away is much larger, so this may be a read error. V gene TRBV10-3 combines with J gene TRBJ1-2; TRBD1 matches 11 bases. The germline CDR1 and CDR2 sequences are ENHRY and SYGVKD. V shed 2 bases and J 4 bases; nucleotides not matched to a gene: 3. The CDR3 loop spans 15 amino acids. The CDR3 nucleotides are TGTGCCATCAGTGAGGGGACAGGGGGTGGCTATGGCTACACCTTC. It yields the protein CAISEGTGGGYGYTF.

This sequence joins TRBV20-1 and TRBJ2-1, with TRBD2 matching over 12 bases. The ends lost 3 bases at V and 4 bases at J; junction bases unmatched: 7. CDR3 length: 16 amino acids. The germline CDR1 and CDR2 sequences are DFQATT and SNEGSKA (reference sequence). CDR3 sequence (DNA): TGCAGTGCTAGGACTAGCGGGAGTTCAGTTTACAATGAGCAGTTCTTC. Its translation is CSARTSGSSVYNEQFF.

This clonotype was seen ten or more times. J is TRBJ1-1 and V is TRBV3-1, with D hard to call. Between the trimmed V and J ends, which lost 1 base and 1 base, there was a span of 7 bases. Germline V gene sequence: CDR1 LGHDT, CDR2 YNNKEL (reference sequence). This CDR3 contains 14 residues. The CDR3 spells CASSQARGNTEAFF. CDR3 coding DNA: TGTGCCAGCAGCCAAGCTCGTGGGAACACTGAAGCTTTCTTT.

V usage is TRBV27 and J usage is TRBJ2-7; 9 bases line up with TRBD1. The germline V gene encodes CDR1 MNHEY and CDR2 SMNVEV (reference sequence). The CDR3 runs to 15 residues. J was trimmed by 7 bases and V by 2 bases; bases with no gene match: 9. The CDR3 bases are TGTGCCAGCAGTTTAAGCGGACAGGGGTTTAAGGAGCAGTACTTC. It is translated as CASSLSGQGFKEQYF.

This clonotype was counted many times. This sequence joins TRBV24-1 and TRBJ2-5; D unresolved. Trimming removed 3 bases from V and 2 bases from J, with 6 bases in between. The CDR3 contains 13 residues. Germline V CDR1 and CDR2: KGHDR, SFDVKD. CDR3 nucleotides: TGTGCCACCAGTGATGGGAATCAAGAGACCCAGTACTTC. It translates to CATSDGNQETQYF.

This clonotype was found many times. The genes are TRBV7-8 and TRBJ2-1; TRBD2 matches at 10 bases. Per germline, CDR1 SGHVS and CDR2 FQNEAQ. After removal of 4 bases from V and 6 bases from J, the junction contained 3 bases not matched to a gene. CDR3 size: 14 residues. The CDR3 spells CASSWASGSNEQFF. The CDR3 nucleotides are TGTGCCAGCAGCTGGGCTAGCGGGAGCAATGAGCAGTTCTTC.

The chain has TRBV30 and TRBJ2-2; TRBD2 matches 8 bases. This CDR3 has 14 amino acids. Germline V gene lookup returns CDR1 GTSNPN and CDR2 SVGIG (reference sequence). The trim removed 5 bases at V and 8 bases at J, leaving 10 bases unmatched. CDR3 residues: CAWPAAGLGGELFF. CDR3 nucleotides: TGTGCCTGGCCCGCAGCGGGACTAGGTGGGGAGCTGTTTTTT.

This clonotype was observed at least ten times. The chain carries TRBV20-1 and TRBJ2-1; D might be TRBD1 (6 bases). The ends were cut back, 6 bases at V and 0 bases at J, with 15 bases in the middle. CDR1 is DFQATT, CDR2 SNEGSKA, per germline (reference sequence). The CDR3 consists of 15 residues. This chain's CDR3 is CSAEGTGSSYNEQFF. The CDR3 DNA reads TGCAGTGCAGAGGGTACAGGGAGCTCCTACAATGAGCAGTTCTTC.

By sample fraction, this clonotype is medium-sized. The chain combines TRBV4-1 with TRBJ1-5, with D perhaps TRBD1 (5 bases). The germline gives CDR1 MGHRA, CDR2 YSYEKL. This CDR3 has 15 residues. Trimming removed 0 bases at V and 4 bases at J, with 10 bases between. This CDR3 is CASSQDLRGNQPQHF. Written as DNA, the CDR3 is TGCGCCAGCAGCCAAGATTTGAGGGGTAATCAGCCCCAGCATTTT.

This clonotype was counted at least ten times. The chain is built from TRBV2 and TRBJ2-2; D uncertain. The CDR3 has 13 amino acids. Germline values: CDR1 SNHLY, CDR2 FYNNEI. Trimming took 6 bases from V and 4 from J, leaving 9 bases between them. CDR3 coding DNA: TGTGCCAGCAGGGCCGAGGCCACCGGGGAGCTGTTTTTT. Residues: CASRAEATGELFF.

The chain has TRBV11-2 and TRBJ2-7; weak D call: TRBD1 (5 bases). Germline CDR1 and CDR2: SGHAT and FQNNGV. The V end lost 5 bases, the J end lost 3 bases, and 14 bases lay between the germline ends. The CDR3 is made up of 14 amino acids. CDR3 in amino acids: CASSRQGPYYEQYV. The CDR3 coding sequence is TGTGCCAGCAGCAGGCAGGGCCCTTACTACGAGCAGTACGTC.

This clonotype came up a few times. The rearrangement links TRBV12-3 or TRBV12-4 to TRBJ2-7, with TRBD1 identical over 11 bases. The CDR3 consists of 15 residues. The ends lost 6 bases at V and 6 bases at J; junction bases unmatched: 10. The CDR3 loop is CASRILGQGAAEQYF. The CDR3 DNA follows: TGTGCCAGCAGAATACTCGGACAGGGGGCCGCCGAGCAGTACTTC.

This clonotype is medium-sized by share. The chain carries TRBV25-1 and TRBJ1-4; 7 bases align to TRBD1. This CDR3 is 14 amino acids long. Germline V lookup: CDR1 MGHDK, CDR2 SYGVNS. V was pared by 0 bases and J by 10 bases, with 5 bases of the junction left unmatched. CDR3 bases: TGTGCCAGCAGTGAATATGACAGGGTTGGAAAACTGTTTTTT. Its protein product is CASSEYDRVGKLFF.

This clonotype came up many times. The CDR3 loop reads CASSKTGGYEQYF. CDR3 DNA: TGTGCCAGCAGCAAGACAGGGGGTTACGAGCAGTACTTC. This chain joins TRBV6-2 or TRBV6-3 and TRBJ2-7; 9 positions agree with TRBD1. Germline CDR1 reads MNHEY; CDR2 reads SVGEGT. The CDR3 runs 13 residues. The V segment lost 6 bases and the J segment 4 bases; nucleotides outside the gene matches: 4.

This clonotype was seen repeatedly, ten times or more. V is TRBV20-1 and J is TRBJ2-2; D possibly corresponds to TRBD1 (5 bases). From germline, CDR1 is DFQATT and CDR2 SNEGSKA (reference sequence). V was pared by 6 bases and J by 0 bases, with 11 bases between. This CDR3 spans 14 amino acids. DNA of the CDR3: TGCAGTGCAAGGGGCAGCCCGAACACCGGGGAGCTGTTTTTT. Translating it yields CSARGSPNTGELFF.

In its sample, this clonotype was seen a few times. The V call is TRBV5-4, the J call TRBJ2-5; D not resolved. Trimming cost V 10 bases and J 5 bases, with 18 bases left between them. CDR3 length: 13 amino acids. Germline V gene data show CDR1 as SGHNT and CDR2 as YYREEE (reference sequence). The CDR3 DNA sequence: TGTGCCGTCTCAACGGTCGGTGTTGAGACCCAGTACTTC. Translating it yields CAVSTVGVETQYF.

The chain joins TRBV20-1 to TRBJ2-5; D might be TRBD2 (5 bases). The V gene lost 5 bases and the J gene lost 2 bases, with 15 bases spanning the gap. The CDR3 length is 14 residues. Germline V gene sequence: CDR1 DFQATT, CDR2 SNEGSKA (reference sequence). CDR3 DNA: TGCAGTGCTCTTAACCCGACTACTCAAGAGACCCAGTACTTC. Protein product: CSALNPTTQETQYF.

This clonotype was seen a handful of times. The chain links TRBV27 to TRBJ1-5; D perhaps matches TRBD1 (5 bases). The CDR3 loop spans 16 amino acids. Between the trimmed V and J ends, which lost 3 bases and 1 base, there was a span of 13 bases. CDR1 and CDR2 (germline): MNHEY, SMNVEV (reference sequence). The CDR3 DNA follows: TGTGCCAGCAGTTTGCTTGCGGGGGTGAGCAATCAGCCCCAGCATTTT. It codes for CASSLLAGVSNQPQHF.

The chain uses TRBV4-3 and TRBJ2-3; 11 nucleotides match TRBD2. CDR3 length: 16 residues. Trimming took 4 bases from V and 1 from J; bases not matched to a gene: 4. The germline CDR1 and CDR2 sequences are LGHNA and YSLEER. As DNA, the CDR3 is TGCGCCAGCAGCCGACTGACTAGCGGGGGCACAGATACGCAGTATTTT. Amino acid sequence: CASSRLTSGGTDTQYF.

The V call is TRBV20-1, the J call TRBJ1-2, with D possibly being TRBD1 (6 bases). The CDR3 is 15 amino acids. Deletions cut 2 bases from V and 5 bases from J, with 18 bases between. Looked up from germline, CDR1 is DFQATT and CDR2 is SNEGSKA (reference sequence). The CDR3 region is CSARPMMQGPYGYTF. The CDR3, as DNA: TGCAGTGCTAGACCCATGATGCAGGGGCCTTATGGCTACACCTTC.

This clonotype appeared many times. This chain connects TRBV5-1 to TRBJ2-7; TRBD2 matches 8 bases. The CDR3 totals 15 residues. V shed 0 bases, J shed 0 bases, and the junction held 2 bases outside the gene matches. CDR1 and CDR2 (germline): SGHRS, YFSETQ. The CDR3 is CASSLDTSGSYEQYF. The CDR3 bases are TGCGCCAGCAGCTTGGATACTAGCGGCTCCTACGAGCAGTACTTC.

This clonotype was counted ten times or more. This chain joins TRBV7-2 and TRBJ2-1; 14 positions agree with TRBD2. The CDR3 has 17 amino acids. CDR1 is SGHTA and CDR2 is FQGNSA in the germline V gene. Trimming took 5 bases from V and 3 from J; bases not matched to a gene: 6. CDR3 sequence: CASSLGLAGEFYNEQFF. CDR3 in DNA: TGTGCCAGCAGCCTGGGACTAGCGGGAGAGTTCTACAATGAGCAGTTCTTC.

A few counts support this clonotype. The rearrangement uses TRBV6-4 and TRBJ1-2, with TRBD1 matching 7 bases. In germline, CDR1 is MRHNA, CDR2 SNTAGT. This CDR3 region has 12 residues. After removal of 6 bases from V and 6 bases from J, the junction contained 4 bases not matched to a gene. The CDR3 nucleotides read TGTGCCAGCAGCTCAGGGGGTGATGGCTACACCTTC. Its protein is CASSSGGDGYTF.

This clonotype was seen a few times. The chain has TRBV20-1 and TRBJ2-3, with TRBD2 identical over 12 bases. This CDR3 is 16 amino acids long. V gave up 7 bases and J gave up 1 base; unmatched junction bases: 9. The germline V gene has CDR1 DFQATT and CDR2 SNEGSKA (reference sequence). CDR3 bases: TGCAGTGTTAAGACTAGCGGGAGATGGGGCACAGATACGCAGTATTTT. Translation gives CSVKTSGRWGTDTQYF.

The table lists this clonotype with many counts. The chain links TRBV29-1 to TRBJ1-4, with 8 bases identical to TRBD1. V dropped 6 bases and J dropped 10; count of bases not matched to a gene: 10. The CDR3 has 13 amino acids. Germline CDR1 reads SQVTM; CDR2 reads ANQGSEA. The CDR3 reads CSVGTGRYGKLFF. In nucleotides, the CDR3 is TGCAGCGTGGGGACAGGACGATATGGAAAACTGTTTTTT.

Sample share makes this clonotype medium-sized. The chain carries TRBV2 and TRBJ1-4; 7 bases agree with TRBD1. There are 15 residues in the CDR3. Losses at the gene ends were 6 bases for V and 7 bases for J; bases not matched to a gene: 11. The germline CDR1 and CDR2 sequences are SNHLY and FYNNEI. CDR3 DNA sequence: TGTGCCAGCAGAGACTTGACAGGGACGAGTGAAAAACTGTTTTTT. Amino acids: CASRDLTGTSEKLFF.

The table lists this clonotype with a few counts. The rearrangement joins TRBV6-2 or TRBV6-3 to TRBJ2-3; possibly TRBD1 for D (6 bases). With 6 bases removed from V and 5 bases from J, the gap between germline ends came to 6 bases. Germline V gene lookup returns CDR1 MNHEY and CDR2 SVGEGT. This CDR3 is built from 11 residues. CDR3 protein: CASSRGDTQYF. The CDR3 DNA follows: TGTGCCAGCAGCAGGGGAGATACGCAGTATTTT.

The sample holds many counts of this clonotype. This chain joins TRBV10-3 and TRBJ2-2, with 7 nucleotides matching TRBD2. Trimming at V came to 2 bases and at J to 6 bases, leaving 0 bases not matched to a gene. Looked up from germline, CDR1 is ENHRY and CDR2 is SYGVKD. This CDR3 is built from 13 residues. The chain's CDR3 is CAISELAAGELFF. CDR3 nucleotides: TGTGCCATCAGTGAGCTAGCGGCCGGGGAGCTGTTTTTT.